This T cell receptor beta chain came from a study of OX40 agonist ivuxolimab in advanced cancers. Study observations and caveats: Researchers did not determine the expanded peripheral T cells' antigen specificity. The mean number of expanded clones was higher in CD8+ T cells than in CD4+. Nonresponders included some who also had low normalized T-cell clonal expansion.

Trimming took 3 bases from V and 10 from J, leaving 7 bases between them. The CDR3 runs 11 residues. Per the germline V gene, CDR1 is SGHTA and CDR2 is FQGNSA. Comments on this clone: Its target is unknown.

This table comes from immunoSEQ multiplex PCR, and its TCRdb copy is limited to in-frame clones, with some not included. Of 70,000 or so clones listed, about 85% are singletons. The source of this sequence is an adult with an advanced solid tumor such as melanoma, head and neck, liver or kidney cancer. The sample was CD4+ or CD8+ T cells sorted from blood, taken in a trial of the OX40 agonist ivuxolimab. This chain joins TRBV7-2 and TRBJ2-1, with D unclear. The CDR3 sequence is CASSFLQEQFF. In nucleotides, the CDR3 is TGTGCCAGCAGCTTTCTCCAGGAGCAGTTCTTC. The full variable domain, rest sourced from reference TRBV7-2 and TRBJ2-1, is GAGVSQSPSNKVTEKGKDVELRCDPISGHTALYWYRQSLGQGLEFLIYFQGNSAPDKSGLPSDRFSAERTGGSVSTLTIQRTQQEDSAVYLCASSFLQEQFFGPGTRLTVL.